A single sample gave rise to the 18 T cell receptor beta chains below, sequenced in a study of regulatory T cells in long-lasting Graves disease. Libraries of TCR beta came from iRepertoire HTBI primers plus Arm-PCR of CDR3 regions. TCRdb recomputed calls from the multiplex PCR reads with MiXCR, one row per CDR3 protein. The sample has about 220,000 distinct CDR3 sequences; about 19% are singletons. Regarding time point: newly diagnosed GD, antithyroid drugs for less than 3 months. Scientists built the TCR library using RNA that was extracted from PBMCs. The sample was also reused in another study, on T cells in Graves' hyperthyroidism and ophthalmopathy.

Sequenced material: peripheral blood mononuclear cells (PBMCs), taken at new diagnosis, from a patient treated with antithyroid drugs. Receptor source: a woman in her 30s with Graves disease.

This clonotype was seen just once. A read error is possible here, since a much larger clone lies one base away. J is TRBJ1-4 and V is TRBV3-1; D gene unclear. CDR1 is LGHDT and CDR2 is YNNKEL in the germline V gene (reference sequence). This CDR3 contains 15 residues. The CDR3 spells CASSQGKRPNEKLIF. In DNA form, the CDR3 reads TGTGCCAGCAGCCAAGGCAAGAGGCCTAATGAAAAACTGATTTTT.

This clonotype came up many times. The CDR3 sequence: CSARDNQRQGPDNEQFF. As DNA, the CDR3 is TGCAGTGCTAGAGATAATCAGCGGCAGGGCCCTGACAATGAGCAGTTCTTC. The chain links TRBV20-1 to TRBJ2-1; D assignment may be TRBD1 or TRBD2 (5 bases each). V gave up 0 bases and J gave up 5 bases, with 20 bases separating them. The CDR3 length is 17 residues. Germline values: CDR1 DFQATT, CDR2 SNEGSKA (reference sequence).

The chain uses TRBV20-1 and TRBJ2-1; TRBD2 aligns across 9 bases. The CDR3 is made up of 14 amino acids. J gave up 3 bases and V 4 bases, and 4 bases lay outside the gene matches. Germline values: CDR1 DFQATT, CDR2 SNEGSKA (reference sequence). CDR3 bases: TGCAGTGCTACTAGGACTAGCGACTACAATGAGCAGTTCTTC. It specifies CSATRTSDYNEQFF.

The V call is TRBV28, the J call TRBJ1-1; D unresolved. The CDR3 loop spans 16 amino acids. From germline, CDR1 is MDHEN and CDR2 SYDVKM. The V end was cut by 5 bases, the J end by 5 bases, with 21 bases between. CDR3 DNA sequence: TGTGCCAGCAGTATAGCGGCGGGCGGGGAAGGAACTGAAGCTTTCTTT. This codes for CASSIAAGGEGTEAFF.

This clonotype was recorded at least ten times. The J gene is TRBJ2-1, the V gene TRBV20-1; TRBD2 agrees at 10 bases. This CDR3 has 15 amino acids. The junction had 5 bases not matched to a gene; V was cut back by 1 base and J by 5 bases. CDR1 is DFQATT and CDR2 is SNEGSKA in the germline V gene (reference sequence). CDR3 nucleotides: TGCAGTGCTAGAGGACTAGCGGGTCCCCACAATGAGCAGTTCTTC. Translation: CSARGLAGPHNEQFF.

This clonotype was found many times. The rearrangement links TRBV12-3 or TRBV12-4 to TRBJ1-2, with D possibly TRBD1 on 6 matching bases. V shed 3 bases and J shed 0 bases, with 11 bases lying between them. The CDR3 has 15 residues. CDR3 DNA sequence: TGTGCCAGCAGTTTCGGGGGGCGATCTAACTATGGCTACACCTTC. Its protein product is CASSFGGRSNYGYTF.

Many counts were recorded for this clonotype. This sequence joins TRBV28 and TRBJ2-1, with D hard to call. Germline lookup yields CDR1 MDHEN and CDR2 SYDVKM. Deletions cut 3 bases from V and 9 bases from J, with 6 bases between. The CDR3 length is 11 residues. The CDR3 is CASSLDGEQFF. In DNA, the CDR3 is TGTGCCAGCAGTTTGGACGGTGAGCAGTTCTTC.

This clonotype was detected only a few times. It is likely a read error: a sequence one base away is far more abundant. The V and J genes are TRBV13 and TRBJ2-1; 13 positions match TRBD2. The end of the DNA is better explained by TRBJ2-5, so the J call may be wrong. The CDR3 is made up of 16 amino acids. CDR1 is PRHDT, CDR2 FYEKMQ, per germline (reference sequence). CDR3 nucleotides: TGTGCCAGCAGCGTAGCGGGGGGACTAGCGGGATCCGTCCAGTACTTC. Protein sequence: CASSVAGGLAGSVQYF.

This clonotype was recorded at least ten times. CDR3 loop: CASSNRNTEAFF. CDR3 coding DNA: TGTGCCAGTAGTAACCGCAACACTGAAGCTTTCTTT. V and J are TRBV19 and TRBJ1-1; D is undetermined. The CDR3 is made up of 12 amino acids. Germline assignment: CDR1 LNHDA and CDR2 SQIVND (reference sequence). V lost 4 bases, J lost 2 bases, and 5 bases lay in between.

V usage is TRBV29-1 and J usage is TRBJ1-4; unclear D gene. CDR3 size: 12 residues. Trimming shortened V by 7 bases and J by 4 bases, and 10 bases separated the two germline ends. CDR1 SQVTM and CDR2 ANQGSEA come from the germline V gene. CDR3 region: CSATRDNEKLFF. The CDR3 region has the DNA TGCAGCGCAACTAGGGATAATGAAAAACTGTTTTTT. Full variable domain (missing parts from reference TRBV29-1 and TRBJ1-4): SAVISQKPSRDICQRGTSLTIQCQVDSQVTMMFWYRQQPGQSLTLIATANQGSEATYESGFVIDKFPISRPNLTFSTLTVSNMSPEDSSIYLCSATRDNEKLFFGSGTQLSVL.

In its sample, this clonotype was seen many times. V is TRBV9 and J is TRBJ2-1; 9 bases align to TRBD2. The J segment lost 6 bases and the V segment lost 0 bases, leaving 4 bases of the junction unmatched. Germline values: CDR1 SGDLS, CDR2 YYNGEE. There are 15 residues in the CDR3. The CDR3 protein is CASSVVRGGANEQFF. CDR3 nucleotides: TGTGCCAGCAGCGTAGTACGCGGGGGGGCCAATGAGCAGTTCTTC. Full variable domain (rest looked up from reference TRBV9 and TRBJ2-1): DSGVTQTPKHLITATGQRVTLRCSPRSGDLSVYWYQQSLDQGLQFLIQYYNGEERAKGNILERFSAQQFPDLHSELNLSSLELGDSALYFCASSVVRGGANEQFFGPGTRLTVL.

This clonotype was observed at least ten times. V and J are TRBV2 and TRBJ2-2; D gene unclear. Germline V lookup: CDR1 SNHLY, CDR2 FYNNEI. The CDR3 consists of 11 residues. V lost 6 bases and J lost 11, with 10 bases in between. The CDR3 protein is CASRNFGELFF. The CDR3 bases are TGTGCCAGCAGAAACTTCGGAGAGCTGTTTTTT.

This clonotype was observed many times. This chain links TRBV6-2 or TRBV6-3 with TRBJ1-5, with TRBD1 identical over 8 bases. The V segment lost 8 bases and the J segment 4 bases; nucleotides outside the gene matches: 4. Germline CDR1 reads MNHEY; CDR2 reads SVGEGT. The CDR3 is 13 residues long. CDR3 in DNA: TGTGCCAGCTGGACAGGGATTAATCAGCCCCAGCATTTT. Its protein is CASWTGINQPQHF.

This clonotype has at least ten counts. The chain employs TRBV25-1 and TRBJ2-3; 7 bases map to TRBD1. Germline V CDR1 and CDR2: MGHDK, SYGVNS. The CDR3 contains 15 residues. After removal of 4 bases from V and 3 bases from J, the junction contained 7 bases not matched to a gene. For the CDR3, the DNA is TGTGCCAGCAGTGGTTCGACAGGGTGGACAGATACGCAGTATTTT. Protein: CASSGSTGWTDTQYF.

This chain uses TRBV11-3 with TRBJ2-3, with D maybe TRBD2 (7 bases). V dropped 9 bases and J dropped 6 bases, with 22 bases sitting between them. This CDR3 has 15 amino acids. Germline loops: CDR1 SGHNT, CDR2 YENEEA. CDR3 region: CASSRSGGADDTQYF. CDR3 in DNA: TGTGCCAGTTCGCGATCGGGGGGCGCAGACGATACGCAGTATTTT.

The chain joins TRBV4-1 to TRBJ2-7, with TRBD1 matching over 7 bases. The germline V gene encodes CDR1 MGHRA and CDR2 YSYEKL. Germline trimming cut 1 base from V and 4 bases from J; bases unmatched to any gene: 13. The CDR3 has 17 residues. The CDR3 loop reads CASSQVSTGSSPYEQYF. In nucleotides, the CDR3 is TGCGCCAGCAGCCAAGTTTCGACAGGGTCCTCCCCTTACGAGCAGTACTTC.

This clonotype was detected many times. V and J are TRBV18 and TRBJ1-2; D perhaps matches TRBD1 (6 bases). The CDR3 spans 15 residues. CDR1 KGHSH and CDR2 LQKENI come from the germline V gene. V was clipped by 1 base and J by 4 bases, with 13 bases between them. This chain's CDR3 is CASSPRAGDLYGYTF. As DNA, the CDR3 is TGTGCCAGCTCACCACGGGCAGGGGACCTCTATGGCTACACCTTC.

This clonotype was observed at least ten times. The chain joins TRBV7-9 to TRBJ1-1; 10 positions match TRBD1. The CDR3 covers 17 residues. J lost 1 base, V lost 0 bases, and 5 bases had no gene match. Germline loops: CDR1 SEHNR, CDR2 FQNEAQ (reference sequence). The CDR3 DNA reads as TGTGCCAGCAGCTTAGCTGGGACAGGGGCGCCGAACACTGAAGCTTTCTTT. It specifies CASSLAGTGAPNTEAFF.